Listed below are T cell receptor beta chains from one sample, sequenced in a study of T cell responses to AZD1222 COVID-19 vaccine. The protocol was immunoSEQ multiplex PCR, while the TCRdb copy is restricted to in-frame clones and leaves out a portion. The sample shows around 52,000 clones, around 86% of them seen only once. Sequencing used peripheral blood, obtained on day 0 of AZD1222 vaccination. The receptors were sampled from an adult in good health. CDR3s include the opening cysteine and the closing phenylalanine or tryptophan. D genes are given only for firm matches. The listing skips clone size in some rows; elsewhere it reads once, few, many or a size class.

CDR3aa: CASSQETQYF; CDR3nt: TGTGCCAGCAGTCAAGAGACCCAGTACTTC; d_gene: NA; abundance: NA; v_gene: TRBV6-4; len: 10; j_gene: TRBJ2-5
CDR3aa: CASSRMRSGRSYEQYF; CDR3nt: TGTGCCAGCAGCAGGATGCGTAGCGGGAGATCTTACGAGCAGTACTTC; d_gene: TRBD2; abundance: NA; v_gene: TRBV27; len: 16; j_gene: TRBJ2-7
CDR3aa: CASSGYRNTEAFF; CDR3nt: TGTGCCAGCAGTGGTTACAGGAACACTGAAGCTTTCTTT; d_gene: NA; abundance: once; v_gene: TRBV28; len: 13; j_gene: TRBJ1-1
CDR3aa: CASSQGVQGLDSPLHF; CDR3nt: TGTGCCAGCAGCCAAGGGGTACAGGGTTTGGATTCACCCCTCCACTTT; d_gene: NA; abundance: NA; v_gene: TRBV4-2; len: 16; j_gene: TRBJ1-6
CDR3aa: CAAKKGDDSPLHF; CDR3nt: TGTGCCGCCAAGAAGGGCGATGATTCACCCCTCCACTTT; d_gene: NA; abundance: NA; v_gene: TRBV10-3; len: 13; j_gene: TRBJ1-6
CDR3aa: CASSEGTGHTDTQYF; CDR3nt: TGTGCCAGCAGTGAAGGGACAGGGCACACAGATACGCAGTATTTT; d_gene: TRBD1; abundance: few; v_gene: TRBV6-1; len: 15; j_gene: TRBJ2-3
CDR3aa: CASSYQQKNSPLHF; CDR3nt: TGTGCCAGCAGTTACCAACAGAAGAATTCACCCCTCCACTTT; d_gene: NA; abundance: NA; v_gene: TRBV6-5; len: 14; j_gene: TRBJ1-6
CDR3aa: CASSPRTRFDEQYF; CDR3nt: TGTGCCAGCAGCCCGCGGACTAGGTTTGACGAGCAGTACTTC; d_gene: TRBD2; abundance: NA; v_gene: TRBV3-1/TRBV3-2; len: 14; j_gene: TRBJ2-7
CDR3aa: CASSFSTGENEKLFF; CDR3nt: TGTGCCAGCAGCTTTTCGACAGGAGAGAATGAAAAACTGTTTTTT; d_gene: NA; abundance: NA; v_gene: TRBV7-9; len: 15; j_gene: TRBJ1-4
CDR3aa: CASSLGFSYNEQFF; CDR3nt: TGTGCCAGCAGTTTAGGGTTTTCCTACAATGAGCAGTTCTTC; d_gene: NA; abundance: NA; v_gene: TRBV27; len: 14; j_gene: TRBJ2-1
CDR3aa: CASSDHQGRIVNQPQHF; CDR3nt: TGTGCCAGCAGTGACCATCAGGGGCGCATCGTCAATCAGCCCCAGCATTTT; d_gene: NA; abundance: NA; v_gene: TRBV6-1; len: 17; j_gene: TRBJ1-5
CDR3aa: CASRRGEGVSPLHF; CDR3nt: TGTGCCAGCAGAAGGGGAGAGGGGGTGTCACCCCTCCACTTT; d_gene: NA; abundance: NA; v_gene: TRBV7-9; len: 14; j_gene: TRBJ1-6
CDR3aa: CATSDNAVVSGSFNEQFF; CDR3nt: TGTGCCACCAGTGATAATGCCGTCGTCAGCGGGAGTTTCAATGAGCAGTTCTTC; d_gene: TRBD2; abundance: NA; v_gene: TRBV24-1; len: 18; j_gene: TRBJ2-1
CDR3aa: CASSMRESSYEQYF; CDR3nt: TGTGCCAGTAGTATGCGGGAGAGCTCCTACGAGCAGTACTTC; d_gene: TRBD2; abundance: few; v_gene: TRBV19; len: 14; j_gene: TRBJ2-7
CDR3aa: CASSLMVGQEGTEAFF; CDR3nt: TGCGCCAGCAGCTTGATGGTCGGCCAGGAAGGCACTGAAGCTTTCTTT; d_gene: NA; abundance: NA; v_gene: TRBV5-1; len: 16; j_gene: TRBJ1-1
CDR3aa: CASSEARVGYGYTF; CDR3nt: TGTGCCAGCAGTGAAGCCAGGGTGGGCTATGGCTACACCTTC; d_gene: NA; abundance: NA; v_gene: TRBV6-1; len: 14; j_gene: TRBJ1-2
CDR3aa: CASSFHSGSLAEQYF; CDR3nt: TGTGCCAGTAGCTTCCACAGCGGGAGTTTGGCCGAGCAGTACTTC; d_gene: TRBD2; abundance: NA; v_gene: TRBV19; len: 15; j_gene: TRBJ2-7
CDR3aa: CASSAKNTEAFF; CDR3nt: TGTGCCAGCAGTGCCAAAAACACTGAAGCTTTCTTT; d_gene: NA; abundance: NA; v_gene: TRBV25-1; len: 12; j_gene: TRBJ1-1
CDR3aa: CASSQGGGASNQPQHF; CDR3nt: TGTGCCAGCAGCCAAGGAGGAGGTGCTAGCAATCAGCCCCAGCATTTT; d_gene: NA; abundance: NA; v_gene: TRBV3-1/TRBV3-2; len: 16; j_gene: TRBJ1-5
CDR3aa: CASSLDSGTDTQYF; CDR3nt: TGCGCCAGCAGCCTGGACAGCGGGACAGATACGCAGTATTTT; d_gene: NA; abundance: NA; v_gene: TRBV5-1; len: 14; j_gene: TRBJ2-3
CDR3aa: CASSEAETSGRFEQYF; CDR3nt: TGTGCCAGCAGTGAAGCAGAGACTAGCGGGAGATTCGAGCAGTACTTC; d_gene: TRBD2; abundance: NA; v_gene: TRBV2; len: 16; j_gene: TRBJ2-7
CDR3aa: CASSYIAGVAGELFF; CDR3nt: TGTGCCAGCAGTTATATAGCGGGAGTCGCCGGGGAGCTGTTTTTT; d_gene: TRBD2; abundance: NA; v_gene: TRBV7-2; len: 15; j_gene: TRBJ2-2